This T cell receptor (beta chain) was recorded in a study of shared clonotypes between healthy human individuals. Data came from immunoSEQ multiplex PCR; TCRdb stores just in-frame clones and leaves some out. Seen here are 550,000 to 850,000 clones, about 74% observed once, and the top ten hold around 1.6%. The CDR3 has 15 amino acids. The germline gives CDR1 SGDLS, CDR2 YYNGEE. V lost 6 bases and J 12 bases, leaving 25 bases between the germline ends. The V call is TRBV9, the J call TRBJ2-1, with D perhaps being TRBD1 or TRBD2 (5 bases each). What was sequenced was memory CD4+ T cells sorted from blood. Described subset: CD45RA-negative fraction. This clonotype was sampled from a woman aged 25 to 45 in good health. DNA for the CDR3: TGTGCCAGCACCCCAACCGGGACCCTTAGCAGTTGGCAGTTCTTC. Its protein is CASTPTGTLSSWQFF.